This is a list of T cell receptor beta chains from one sample in a study of T cell repertoires in cytomegalovirus infection. A single record per CDR3 protein comes from TCRdb applying MiXCR to the reads. This sample has approximately 630,000 distinct CDR3 sequences; 20% to 25% occur once, and the top ten carry approximately 8.2%. Material: CD8+ T cells from PBMCs. These TCRs come from a human donor in good health (CMV status not recorded). Some clones in this sample may be carry-over from other donors' samples. The CDR3 runs from the conserved cysteine through the conserved F or W. The order of the fields is CDR3 DNA, CDR3 protein, D gene, V gene, J gene, clone size. A D gene is named only where the DNA matches it firmly. Only part of the rows carry a size: once, few, many, or a class if the clone is expanded.

cdr3_nt: TGCGCCAGCAGCCAAGCGGTCAGGACGGGGACCGGGGAGCTGTTTTTT
cdr3_aa: CASSQAVRTGTGELFF
d_call: -
v_call: TRBV4-1
j_call: TRBJ2-2
clone_size: -

cdr3_nt: TGTGCCAGCAGCTACCGGGACAGTTACAATGAGCAGTTCTTC
cdr3_aa: CASSYRDSYNEQFF
d_call: TRBD1
v_call: TRBV6-6
j_call: TRBJ2-1
clone_size: many

cdr3_nt: TGTGCCAGCAGTTCCCGACAGGGGAACTCCTACGAGCAGTACTTC
cdr3_aa: CASSSRQGNSYEQYF
d_call: TRBD1
v_call: TRBV7-9
j_call: TRBJ2-7
clone_size: few

cdr3_nt: TGCAGCGTTAGGGGGGCGAACACCGGGGAGCTGTTTTTT
cdr3_aa: CSVRGANTGELFF
d_call: -
v_call: TRBV29-1
j_call: TRBJ2-2
clone_size: -

cdr3_nt: TGTGCCAGCAGCCAGGGTGGGTCCTCCTACGAGCAGTACTTC
cdr3_aa: CASSQGGSSYEQYF
d_call: -
v_call: TRBV5-6
j_call: TRBJ2-7
clone_size: many

cdr3_nt: TGCGCCAGCAGCCAAGATTCTGCTAGCGGGGGCTATTCCTACAATGAGCAGTTCTTC
cdr3_aa: CASSQDSASGGYSYNEQFF
d_call: TRBD2
v_call: TRBV4-1
j_call: TRBJ2-1
clone_size: -

cdr3_nt: TGTGCCAGCACCCTCAGGGGGTATCCGGACAATGAGCAGTTCTTC
cdr3_aa: CASTLRGYPDNEQFF
d_call: TRBD1
v_call: TRBV7-9
j_call: TRBJ2-1
clone_size: few

cdr3_nt: TGTGCCAGCAGCCCCGAGGGTCCGGAGGGAAATGAGCAGTTCTTC
cdr3_aa: CASSPEGPEGNEQFF
d_call: -
v_call: TRBV11-3
j_call: TRBJ2-1
clone_size: few

cdr3_nt: TGCAGTGCTAGAGTACGGCCTAGCGCCCCCCGTCAGTTCTTC
cdr3_aa: CSARVRPSAPRQFF
d_call: -
v_call: TRBV20-1
j_call: TRBJ2-1
clone_size: -

cdr3_nt: TGTGCCAGCAGCCAAGCGGGACAGGGGGAGCAGTACTTC
cdr3_aa: CASSQAGQGEQYF
d_call: TRBD1
v_call: TRBV14
j_call: TRBJ2-7
clone_size: few

cdr3_nt: TGTGCCAGCAGCCTGGACCCCTTAGCGGGGCAAGAGACCCAGTACTTC
cdr3_aa: CASSLDPLAGQETQYF
d_call: TRBD2
v_call: TRBV27
j_call: TRBJ2-5
clone_size: -

cdr3_nt: TGTGCCAGTAGTATGTTGGGGTTGGGGCAGCCCCAGCATTTT
cdr3_aa: CASSMLGLGQPQHF
d_call: -
v_call: TRBV19
j_call: TRBJ1-5
clone_size: -

cdr3_nt: TGTGCCAGCAGCCCCCCGGGGAAGGGAGGGGACACTGAAGCTTTCTTT
cdr3_aa: CASSPPGKGGDTEAFF
d_call: -
v_call: TRBV7-9
j_call: TRBJ1-1
clone_size: few

cdr3_nt: TGTGCCAGCAGTTACGGGCCAGGACAGCCCCAGCATTTT
cdr3_aa: CASSYGPGQPQHF
d_call: -
v_call: TRBV6-5
j_call: TRBJ1-5
clone_size: -

cdr3_nt: TGCAGCGTTCGACTAGCAGACACCGGGGAGCTGTTTTTT
cdr3_aa: CSVRLADTGELFF
d_call: TRBD2
v_call: TRBV29-1
j_call: TRBJ2-2
clone_size: -

cdr3_nt: TGTGCCAGCTCACTCGCCGCAGGGGCTGAAAAACTGTTTTTT
cdr3_aa: CASSLAAGAEKLFF
d_call: -
v_call: TRBV18
j_call: TRBJ1-4
clone_size: few

cdr3_nt: TGTGCCAGCAGTCGGGGCCATACGCAGTATTTT
cdr3_aa: CASSRGHTQYF
d_call: -
v_call: TRBV27
j_call: TRBJ2-3
clone_size: -

cdr3_nt: TGCGCCAGCAGCCAGGGACTAGGGTTCCGGACCCAGTACTTC
cdr3_aa: CASSQGLGFRTQYF
d_call: TRBD2
v_call: TRBV4-3
j_call: TRBJ2-5
clone_size: few

cdr3_nt: TGTGCCAGCAGCTTAAGACTAGCGGGGGGTAGCTCCTACAATGAGCAGTTCTTC
cdr3_aa: CASSLRLAGGSSYNEQFF
d_call: TRBD2
v_call: TRBV7-2
j_call: TRBJ2-1
clone_size: many

cdr3_nt: TGTGCCAGCAGCTTAGAGATCGGGGGGTTGGGGGAGACCCAGTACTTC
cdr3_aa: CASSLEIGGLGETQYF
d_call: TRBD2
v_call: TRBV7-2
j_call: TRBJ2-5
clone_size: many

cdr3_nt: TGCAGTGCTGTCGGGGTCGGGGGCCGCACAGATACGCAGTATTTT
cdr3_aa: CSAVGVGGRTDTQYF
d_call: -
v_call: TRBV20-1
j_call: TRBJ2-3
clone_size: -

cdr3_nt: TGTGCCAGCAGTGGCGGCGTCAGGGGGCCTTCAGATACGCAGTATTTT
cdr3_aa: CASSGGVRGPSDTQYF
d_call: TRBD1
v_call: TRBV5-6
j_call: TRBJ2-3
clone_size: few

cdr3_nt: TGTGCCAGCAGCATACCGACAGGGCCGGCGAACACCGGGGAGCTGTTTTTT
cdr3_aa: CASSIPTGPANTGELFF
d_call: TRBD1
v_call: TRBV5-8
j_call: TRBJ2-2
clone_size: -

cdr3_nt: TGCAGCGTTGAGGTGCGGACTAAGGGGAATGAGCAGTTCTTC
cdr3_aa: CSVEVRTKGNEQFF
d_call: -
v_call: TRBV29-1
j_call: TRBJ2-1
clone_size: -

cdr3_nt: TGTGCCAGCAAAGTTAAGAGCGCGGCTAGCGGAGGGAATGAGCAGTTCTTC
cdr3_aa: CASKVKSAASGGNEQFF
d_call: TRBD2
v_call: TRBV12-3/TRBV12-4
j_call: TRBJ2-1
clone_size: many

cdr3_nt: TGTGCCAGCAGCTTTGGTGGCCATTTTTACAATGAGCAGTTCTTC
cdr3_aa: CASSFGGHFYNEQFF
d_call: -
v_call: TRBV7-9
j_call: TRBJ2-1
clone_size: -

cdr3_nt: TGCAGTGCTGAGCCGGGACAGCGTTTCTCCTACAATGAGCAGTTCTTC
cdr3_aa: CSAEPGQRFSYNEQFF
d_call: TRBD1
v_call: TRBV20-1
j_call: TRBJ2-1
clone_size: -

cdr3_nt: TGTGCCAGCAGTTTAACCGCGGGGGGACATTCCGGGGAGCTGTTTTTT
cdr3_aa: CASSLTAGGHSGELFF
d_call: TRBD2
v_call: TRBV28
j_call: TRBJ2-2
clone_size: -

cdr3_nt: TGTGCCAGCAGCTACAAACGGACAGGGGGAAATGAGCAGTTCTTC
cdr3_aa: CASSYKRTGGNEQFF
d_call: TRBD1
v_call: TRBV7-9
j_call: TRBJ2-1
clone_size: -

cdr3_nt: TGTGCCAGCAGTCTGACAGGGATTCAGCCCCAGCATTTT
cdr3_aa: CASSLTGIQPQHF
d_call: TRBD1
v_call: TRBV28
j_call: TRBJ1-5
clone_size: many

cdr3_nt: TGCAGTGCCCCCGACGGGGACCAGCCCCAGCATTTT
cdr3_aa: CSAPDGDQPQHF
d_call: -
v_call: TRBV20-1
j_call: TRBJ1-5
clone_size: -

cdr3_nt: TGCAGCGTACCCGGGCCCGACCCTGGCTACACCTTC
cdr3_aa: CSVPGPDPGYTF
d_call: -
v_call: TRBV29-1
j_call: TRBJ1-2
clone_size: few

cdr3_nt: TGTGCCAGCAGCCCTGCCGGACTAGCGACCGACAATGAGCAGTTCTTC
cdr3_aa: CASSPAGLATDNEQFF
d_call: TRBD2
v_call: TRBV7-6
j_call: TRBJ2-1
clone_size: -

cdr3_nt: TGTGCCAGCAGTTCTACGTATAACACCGGGGAGCTGTTTTTT
cdr3_aa: CASSSTYNTGELFF
d_call: -
v_call: TRBV27
j_call: TRBJ2-2
clone_size: few

cdr3_nt: TGTGCCAGCAGCGTAGGAGGCGGGGGGCAAGAGACCCAGTACTTC
cdr3_aa: CASSVGGGGQETQYF
d_call: TRBD2
v_call: TRBV9
j_call: TRBJ2-5
clone_size: few

cdr3_nt: TGTGCCAGCAGCTTATGGACTCACAGGGGGAAGACGGGAACTGAAGCTTTCTTT
cdr3_aa: CASSLWTHRGKTGTEAFF
d_call: TRBD1
v_call: TRBV11-2
j_call: TRBJ1-1
clone_size: many

cdr3_nt: TGTGCCAGCAGCTCCCGGGACAATACCTATGGCTACACCTTC
cdr3_aa: CASSSRDNTYGYTF
d_call: -
v_call: TRBV7-9
j_call: TRBJ1-2
clone_size: many

cdr3_nt: TGTGCCAGCAGCCAAGTATATAGGCAGCTACCCTACAATGAGCAGTTCTTC
cdr3_aa: CASSQVYRQLPYNEQFF
d_call: -
v_call: TRBV14
j_call: TRBJ2-1
clone_size: -

cdr3_nt: TGTGCCAGCAGCCAGGGGGGACAGGGGGCGCCTCAGCCCCAGCATTTT
cdr3_aa: CASSQGGQGAPQPQHF
d_call: TRBD1
v_call: TRBV4-2
j_call: TRBJ1-5
clone_size: -

cdr3_nt: TGCGCCAGCAGTCAATCCCCCCGGACAGGCGATAACTATGGCTACACCTTC
cdr3_aa: CASSQSPRTGDNYGYTF
d_call: TRBD1
v_call: TRBV23-1
j_call: TRBJ1-2
clone_size: -

cdr3_nt: TGTGCCAGCAGCTCTACCGGGACTTCCTATGGCTACACCTTC
cdr3_aa: CASSSTGTSYGYTF
d_call: -
v_call: TRBV7-3
j_call: TRBJ1-2
clone_size: many

cdr3_nt: TGTGCCAGCAGTTTAGGGGTAGGGGTAGATACGCAGTATTTT
cdr3_aa: CASSLGVGVDTQYF
d_call: -
v_call: TRBV28
j_call: TRBJ2-3
clone_size: -

cdr3_nt: TGTGCCAGCAGTGAAAGGGGCGGGACCTACAATGAGCAGTTCTTC
cdr3_aa: CASSERGGTYNEQFF
d_call: -
v_call: TRBV6-1
j_call: TRBJ2-1
clone_size: many

cdr3_nt: TGTGCCAGCAGTCCAGGCGGGGCCTTAAATGAGCAGTTCTTC
cdr3_aa: CASSPGGALNEQFF
d_call: -
v_call: TRBV27
j_call: TRBJ2-1
clone_size: -

cdr3_nt: TGTGCCAGCAGTTACTCACCCTCTAGCGGATACTACAATGAGCAGTTCTTC
cdr3_aa: CASSYSPSSGYYNEQFF
d_call: TRBD2
v_call: TRBV6-5
j_call: TRBJ2-1
clone_size: few

cdr3_nt: TGCAGCGTTTCTAGCGATGCGGAGACCCAGTACTTC
cdr3_aa: CSVSSDAETQYF
d_call: -
v_call: TRBV29-1
j_call: TRBJ2-5
clone_size: -

cdr3_nt: TGTGCCAGCACCGAGGACGGGGAGGTCACCGGGGAGCTGTTTTTT
cdr3_aa: CASTEDGEVTGELFF
d_call: -
v_call: TRBV12-3/TRBV12-4
j_call: TRBJ2-2
clone_size: -

cdr3_nt: TGTGCCAGCAGCCTCGGGATCTATGGCTCCACCTTC
cdr3_aa: CASSLGIYGSTF
d_call: -
v_call: TRBV12-3/TRBV12-4
j_call: TRBJ1-2
clone_size: -

cdr3_nt: TGCAGTGCTAGTGCCCCCTACAGGGGGCGATGGGGCAAAAACATTCAGTACTTC
cdr3_aa: CSASAPYRGRWGKNIQYF
d_call: TRBD1
v_call: TRBV20-1
j_call: TRBJ2-4
clone_size: few

cdr3_nt: TGTGCCAGCAGTTTGGAAGCGGGGACTAACACCGGGGAGCTGTTTTTT
cdr3_aa: CASSLEAGTNTGELFF
d_call: TRBD2
v_call: TRBV6-5
j_call: TRBJ2-2
clone_size: -

cdr3_nt: TGTGCCAGCAGCCTCCCCGGGACAGGGGACGATCAGCCCCAGCATTTT
cdr3_aa: CASSLPGTGDDQPQHF
d_call: TRBD1
v_call: TRBV28
j_call: TRBJ1-5
clone_size: few

cdr3_nt: TGTGCCACCAGTGGCCTAGCCTCCTACCCCGGGGAGCTGTTTTTT
cdr3_aa: CATSGLASYPGELFF
d_call: -
v_call: TRBV24-1
j_call: TRBJ2-2
clone_size: few

cdr3_nt: TGTGCCAGCAGCGGACCCCTAGGTACGCAGTATTTT
cdr3_aa: CASSGPLGTQYF
d_call: -
v_call: TRBV7-9
j_call: TRBJ2-3
clone_size: many

cdr3_nt: TGTGCCAGCAGCTTGAGGGTTTTCGAGACCCAGTACTTC
cdr3_aa: CASSLRVFETQYF
d_call: -
v_call: TRBV7-9
j_call: TRBJ2-5
clone_size: many

cdr3_nt: TGCGCCAGCAGCGTAGGGTTTGGCGGAAACTATGGCTACACCTTC
cdr3_aa: CASSVGFGGNYGYTF
d_call: -
v_call: TRBV5-1
j_call: TRBJ1-2
clone_size: -